Sequencing of this T cell receptor beta chain was carried out in a study of beta chain features in type 1 diabetes. Findings and caveats of the study: Diminished insertions and augmented deletions at VDJ junctions characterized type 1 diabetes patients.

As concerns this clone: The antigen remains unidentified.

The investigators reverse transcribed all of the isolated RNA, so they sequenced expressed TCRB transcripts. TCRdb keeps only in-frame clones here, not all; method: immunoSEQ multiplex PCR. The profile shows some 410,000 clones, 10% to 12% of them singletons. Germline V gene lookup returns CDR1 SGHTA and CDR2 FQGNSA. Trimming left V 2 bases short and J 4 bases short, with 11 bases between. The CDR3 spans 14 residues. This TCR was sampled from a woman younger than 35 in good health. The sequencing input was naive CD4+ T cells from blood. This chain connects TRBV7-2 to TRBJ2-5, with D unresolved. The CDR3 DNA follows: TGTGCCAGCAGCTTATCCCAGAATCGAGAGACCCAGTACTTC. This gives the protein CASSLSQNRETQYF.